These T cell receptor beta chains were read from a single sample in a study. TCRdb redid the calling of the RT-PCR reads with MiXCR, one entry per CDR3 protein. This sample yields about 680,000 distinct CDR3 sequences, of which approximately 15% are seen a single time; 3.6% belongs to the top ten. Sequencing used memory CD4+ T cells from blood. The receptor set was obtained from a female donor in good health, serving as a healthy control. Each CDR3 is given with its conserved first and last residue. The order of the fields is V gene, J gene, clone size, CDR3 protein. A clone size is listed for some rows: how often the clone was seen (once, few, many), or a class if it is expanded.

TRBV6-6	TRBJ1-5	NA	CASSDDSSNQPQHF
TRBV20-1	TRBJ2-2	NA	CSATGLAGVKGELFF
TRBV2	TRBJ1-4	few	CASSAGIPVKKLFF
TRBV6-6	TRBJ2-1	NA	CASAPAGENEQFF
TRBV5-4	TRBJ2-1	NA	CASTPGGTSDYNEQFF
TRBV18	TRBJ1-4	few	CASSAGYGEKLFF
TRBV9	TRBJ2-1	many	CASSAHWGLAGAYSEQFF
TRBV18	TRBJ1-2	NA	CASSIGIMGRTLTPGYTF
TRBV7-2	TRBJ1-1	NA	CASSLSLLYTEAFF
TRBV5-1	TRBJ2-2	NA	CASSLVGSANTGELFF
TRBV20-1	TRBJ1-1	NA	CSARVPGTGVMNTEAFF
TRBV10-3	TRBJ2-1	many	CAISSSAGGRANEQFF
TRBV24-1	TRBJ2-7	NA	CATRIRTGASYEQYF
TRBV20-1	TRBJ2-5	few	CSARSPGSVETQYF
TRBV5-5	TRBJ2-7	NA	CASSKRDTTYEQYF
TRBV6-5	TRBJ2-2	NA	CASSQIRPGTGELFF
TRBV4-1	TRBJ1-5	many	CASSPGQGDLNQPQHF
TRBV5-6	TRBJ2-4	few	CASSSATTGGDIQYF
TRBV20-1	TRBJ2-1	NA	CSARGHGNSNEQFF
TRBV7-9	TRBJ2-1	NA	CASSFDGTYRNEQFF
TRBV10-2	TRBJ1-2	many	CASSDGTSWGYTF
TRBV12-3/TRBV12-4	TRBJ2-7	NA	CASSLAGTIHEQYF
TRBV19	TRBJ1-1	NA	CASIPEGSDTEAFF
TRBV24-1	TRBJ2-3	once	CATSDFGTSVKDTQYF
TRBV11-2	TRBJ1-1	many	CASSLQRTGGTEAFF
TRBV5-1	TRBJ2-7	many	CASSLAFDEQYF
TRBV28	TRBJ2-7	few	CAILGGAEQYF
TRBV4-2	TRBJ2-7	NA	CASSQSRASGSNYEQYF
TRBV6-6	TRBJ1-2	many	CASSTGGVYGYTF
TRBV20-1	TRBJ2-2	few	CSATENTGELFF
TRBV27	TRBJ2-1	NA	CASSQQTAYNEQFF
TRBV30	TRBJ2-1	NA	CAWRREGALGPGPMFF
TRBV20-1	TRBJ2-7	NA	CSATGQQYEQYF
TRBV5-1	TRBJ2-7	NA	CASSLQAQAYEQYF
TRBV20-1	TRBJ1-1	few	CSARGPGLEAFF
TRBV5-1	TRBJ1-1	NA	CASEENRGTEAFF
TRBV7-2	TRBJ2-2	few	CASSPSLAGGLDGELFF
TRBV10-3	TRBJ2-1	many	CAIRPGLANNEQFF
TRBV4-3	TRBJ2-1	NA	CASSQDASGIYEQFF
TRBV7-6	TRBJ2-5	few	CASSLVTDETQYF
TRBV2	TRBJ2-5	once	CASSPHLRGGAETQYF
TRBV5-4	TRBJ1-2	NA	CASSYRPPIYGYTF
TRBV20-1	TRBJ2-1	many	CSARRDHNEQFF
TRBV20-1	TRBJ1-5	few	CSARSGNQPQHF
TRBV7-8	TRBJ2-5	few	CASSGGTSVKQETQYF
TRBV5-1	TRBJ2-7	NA	CASNVGTGGGYEQYF